The rows below give T cell receptor beta chains drawn from one sample of a study of somatic mutations in cytotoxic T cells in rheumatoid arthritis. Repertoires were generated with immunoSEQ multiplex PCR, while TCRdb's copy carries only in-frame clones and drops some. Of around 19,000 clones listed, around 84% are singletons. Sequenced input: CD8+ T cells sorted from blood. The receptors were sampled from a woman between 45 and 65 years old in good health. The CDR3 runs from the conserved cysteine through the conserved F or W. D genes are given only for firm matches.

cdr3_aa cdr3_length j_call d_call v_call
CASTIKGSALQETQYF 16 TRBJ2-5 - TRBV7-4
CASSQRTGYEQYF 13 TRBJ2-7 - TRBV11-3
CASSPLGLAGGLHGSGANVLTF 22 TRBJ2-6 TRBD2 TRBV28
CASSEPWPENGELFF 15 TRBJ2-2 - TRBV10-2
CASSQEFVNEQFF 13 TRBJ2-1 - TRBV4-2
CASGRTSNQPQHF 13 TRBJ1-5 - TRBV6-5
CASSAGSNQPQHF 13 TRBJ1-5 - TRBV25-1
CASSSTPYEQYF 12 TRBJ2-7 - TRBV6-5
CASSESTSGGNEQFF 15 TRBJ2-1 TRBD2 TRBV10-1
CASSIIKTDTDTQYF 15 TRBJ2-3 - TRBV19
CASSLGALGGYNEQFF 16 TRBJ2-1 TRBD2 TRBV11-2
CASSQGTGRNQPQHF 15 TRBJ1-5 TRBD1 TRBV4-3
CASSLLSGASRVADTQYF 18 TRBJ2-3 - TRBV11-1
CASSSFHRGFEHEQFF 16 TRBJ2-1 TRBD1 TRBV11-2
CASSFQRGGPIFYNEQFF 18 TRBJ2-1 TRBD2 TRBV11-2
CASSQASGDQETQYF 15 TRBJ2-5 TRBD2 TRBV4-3
CASRVALWDINQPQHF 16 TRBJ1-5 - TRBV19
CASSLESNYGYTF 13 TRBJ1-2 - TRBV5-1
CASSLEGTGSYNEQFF 16 TRBJ2-1 TRBD1 TRBV11-2
CASSPSQGRSYEQYF 15 TRBJ2-7 - TRBV7-9
CASSYGAGSITEAFF 15 TRBJ1-1 - TRBV27
CASSEEPGGTGELFF 15 TRBJ2-2 TRBD1 TRBV6-1
CSVWTANTEAFF 12 TRBJ1-1 - TRBV29-1
CASSLAPAGGRVDTQYF 17 TRBJ2-3 TRBD2 TRBV27
CASSESVGGTEAFF 14 TRBJ1-1 - TRBV10-1
CASSYGQGAGNEQYF 15 TRBJ2-7 TRBD1 TRBV7-6
CASSLQGYGYTF 12 TRBJ1-2 - TRBV4-1
CASGYFNTGELFF 13 TRBJ2-2 - TRBV9
CASSSGTGYEKLFF 14 TRBJ1-4 TRBD1 TRBV6-1
CASSPTGSIETQYF 14 TRBJ2-5 - TRBV7-9
CATSRDRGLITEAFF 15 TRBJ1-1 - TRBV15
CASLFRGRATDTQYF 15 TRBJ2-3 - TRBV2
CASSARAQTEKLFF 14 TRBJ1-4 - TRBV7-2
CASRNQVDRDLAKNIQYF 18 TRBJ2-4 TRBD1 TRBV11-2
CASSPRDTGELFF 13 TRBJ2-2 - TRBV18
CASSSTEGEGNTEAFF 16 TRBJ1-1 - TRBV11-3
CASEEFYNYGYTF 13 TRBJ1-2 - TRBV28
CASSDSRGIIEKLFF 15 TRBJ1-4 TRBD1 TRBV7-9
CASSQVEDTGELFF 14 TRBJ2-2 - TRBV4-3
CASSQGLGTEAFF 13 TRBJ1-1 - TRBV4-1
CASTRVGGQEGYTF 14 TRBJ1-2 TRBD1 TRBV27
CAISEGLRIMNTEAFF 16 TRBJ1-1 - TRBV10-3
CASSYGTGSSGNTIYF 16 TRBJ1-3 TRBD1 TRBV6-5
CASSSRTGGSEKLFF 15 TRBJ1-4 TRBD1 TRBV27
CASSPGGDPGNTIYF 15 TRBJ1-3 - TRBV9
CASSPHPGDINTEAFF 16 TRBJ1-1 - TRBV5-4
CASSEGATNEKLFF 14 TRBJ1-4 - TRBV9
CASSQERGGQETQYF 15 TRBJ2-5 TRBD2 TRBV4-3
CASSAASGGSYEQYF 15 TRBJ2-7 TRBD2 TRBV6-4
CASRGTGIYGYTF 13 TRBJ1-2 - TRBV5-6
CASAPLAGGPTDTQYF 16 TRBJ2-3 TRBD2 TRBV27
CSAGTVNTEAFF 12 TRBJ1-1 - TRBV29-1
CSVEGQGSNEQFF 13 TRBJ2-1 - TRBV29-1
CASSATSGGAGTGELFF 17 TRBJ2-2 TRBD2 TRBV9
CATKGASKDYNEQFF 15 TRBJ2-1 TRBD1 TRBV15
CASSLTSGGGIWQETQYF 18 TRBJ2-5 TRBD2 TRBV13
CSVDRDYGYTF 11 TRBJ1-2 - TRBV29-1
CASSFGQTVPETQYF 15 TRBJ2-5 - TRBV25-1
CSVRGQGNEQFF 12 TRBJ2-1 - TRBV29-1